A selection of T cell receptor beta chains follows, all from one sample in a study of blood T cells in healthy people across ages. TCRdb fed the 5' RACE reads into MiXCR, producing one record per CDR3 protein. Altogether about 1.6 million distinct CDR3 sequences are present, roughly 30% being singletons, with the ten largest covering approximately 10%. Sequenced input: blood. These receptors originate from a woman under 40 in good health. Each CDR3 is given without its conserved first and last residue. The order of the fields is V gene, CDR3 protein.

TRBV3-1 | ASSQGERGGAEAF
TRBV6-1 | ASINRGRVGDTQY
TRBV7-6 | ASSIDRGRETQY
TRBV5-1 | ASSSGQSTDTQY
TRBV5-1 | ASSLDDLGEQY
TRBV7-2 | ASSPRRGAPYEQY
TRBV7-2 | ASSPGRGEKLF
TRBV5-1 | ASADPLAEQF
TRBV5-1 | ASSLLAQRNTEAF
TRBV27 | ASGGTGRYGYT
TRBV12-3/TRBV12-4 | ASSSTTAALSSYEQY
TRBV9 | ASSVDGDNTEAF
TRBV6-6 | ASSYPGVGKNIQY
TRBV27 | ASSPTPAGAGLRAQH
TRBV5-1 | ASRWSADNSPLH
TRBV10-3 | AISESAGGQTQY
TRBV5-6 | ASTGTGDYEQF
TRBV27 | ASSGGAPGANVLT
TRBV4-2 | ASSQAGVKYGYT
TRBV15 | ATSKGLASTYEQY
TRBV29-1 | SAIRDRGDGYT
TRBV6-1 | ASSQWTAQNQPQH
TRBV10-3 | AIKSQPGLQETQY
TRBV7-9 | ASSRRTGGSNQPRH
TRBV28 | ASSPHRAWDTEAF
TRBV27 | ASGIAGEPYNEQF
TRBV5-4 | ASSLAEGDSGANVLT
TRBV4-2 | ASSQDLTRKGAGNYGYT
TRBV6-6 | ASSSRGDSTDTQY
TRBV20-1 | SAHDGLGYT
TRBV3-1 | ASSDTGSSYEQY
TRBV5-5 | ASNPGGRNTEAF
TRBV6-1 | ASSTAGQGGSTDTQY
TRBV12-3/TRBV12-4 | ASSPGVTQPQH
TRBV7-8 | ASSTRGGDQPQH
TRBV2 | ASSEGDDETQY
TRBV20-1 | SAIRPPYEQY
TRBV2 | ASIPGHTTYEQY
TRBV30 | AWSHYGTDTQY
TRBV3-1 | ASSQFRDEQF
TRBV27 | ATQQGDQDREGENIQY
TRBV20-1 | SVSRGGGLSYGYT
TRBV20-1 | SAIGAGGNSYNEQF
TRBV4-1 | ASSPTQISYNEQF
TRBV5-1 | ASSYAGYNEQF
TRBV12-3/TRBV12-4 | ASGQGVLLYGYT
TRBV4-1 | ASSQNGLAGGPNTGELF
TRBV15 | ATRGTGAPEKLF
TRBV5-1 | ASSLDGPDSYNEQF
TRBV3-1 | ASSQEIGYGRALSTQY
TRBV4-1 | ASSQDPMGAGGTDTQY
TRBV7-2 | ASRPSGDSYNEQF
TRBV21-1 | ASSAWGRTDTQY
TRBV4-2 | ASSQELAGGTYEQY